This TCR beta chain comes out of a study of T cells in Graves' hyperthyroidism and ophthalmopathy. General study points: Most thyroid-expanded clonotypes above 0.001 were also found in blood.

As regards this clonotype: Its antigen is currently unknown.

V was clipped by 0 bases and J by 2 bases, with 12 bases between them. Germline V lookup: CDR1 SGHRS, CDR2 YFSETQ. The length of the CDR3 is 16 residues. RNA transcripts gave rise to amplified TCR beta CDR3 regions. RT-PCR in the first round (using the HTBI primer set) targeted the TCR CDR3. MiXCR was run by TCRdb on the multiplex PCR reads, yielding one entry per CDR3 protein. Of a few hundred thousand distinct CDR3 sequences in the sample, roughly 45% were seen once. Thyroid ultrasound, orbital computed tomography, clinical symptoms, and serum thyroxine and TRAb underpinned diagnoses. The receptor comes from an adult woman with Graves' disease, either hyperthyroidism or ophthalmopathy (not recorded which). The chain employs TRBV5-1 and TRBJ1-5; tentative D call: TRBD1 (5 bases). Sequenced input: peripheral blood or thyroid tissue (not recorded which). CDR3 in DNA: TGCGCCAGCAGCTTGGATGGGACGGGTGGCAATCAGCCCCAGCATTTT. Amino acids: CASSLDGTGGNQPQHF.